These 16 T cell receptor beta chains came from one sample sequenced in a study of blood T cell repertoires in COVID-19. The data were produced by immunoSEQ multiplex PCR, yet TCRdb's version contains in-frame clones alone and is incomplete. The table lists 200,000 or so clones, around 80% of them singletons, with 4.5% to 5.5% in the top ten. The sample was peripheral blood. These receptors all stem from a human donor in a cohort sampled during active COVID-19.

This clone was detected once. The chain joins TRBV28 to TRBJ1-6, with a tentative D call TRBD1 (5 bases). The germline V gene has CDR1 MDHEN and CDR2 SYDVKM. Trimming pared 3 bases from V and 10 bases from J, leaving 13 bases between. The CDR3 has 14 amino acids. The CDR3 is CASSLGGEASPLHF. As DNA, the CDR3 is TGTGCCAGCAGTTTGGGGGGTGAGGCCTCACCCCTCCACTTT.

The V gene is TRBV30, the J gene TRBJ2-3; D possibly corresponds to TRBD1 (5 bases). The germline CDR1 and CDR2 sequences are GTSNPN and SVGIG (reference sequence). This CDR3 spans 14 amino acids. Trimming took 1 base from V and 3 from J, leaving 11 bases between them. The CDR3 bases are TGTGCCTGGAGTGGGGGCAGTCGTACAGATACGCAGTATTTT. Encoded protein: CAWSGGSRTDTQYF.

The table lists this clone with a few counts. The chain is built from TRBV6-5 and TRBJ2-7, with 7 nucleotides matching TRBD1. J lost 2 bases, V lost 4 bases, and 5 bases had no gene match. The CDR3 runs 14 residues. From germline, CDR1 is MNHEY and CDR2 SVGAGI. The CDR3 coding sequence is TGTGCCAGCAGTTCCCTGGGACAGACCTACGAGCAGTACTTC. Amino acid sequence: CASSSLGQTYEQYF.

This clone was seen just once. This chain joins TRBV13 and TRBJ2-3; 7 bases are shared with TRBD2. The CDR3 is 16 residues long. With V trimmed by 1 base and J by 4 bases, 8 bases remained unmatched. CDR1 is PRHDT and CDR2 is FYEKMQ in the germline V gene (reference sequence). CDR3 region: CASSLEVGLGADTQYF. The CDR3 DNA reads as TGTGCCAGCAGCTTAGAAGTAGGACTAGGAGCAGATACGCAGTATTTT.

The chain employs TRBV5-1 and TRBJ1-5, with 10 bases identical to TRBD1. The CDR3 is 16 amino acids. Germline lookup yields CDR1 SGHRS and CDR2 YFSETQ. Trimming cost V 4 bases and J 2 bases; bases outside gene matches: 6. The CDR3 sequence: CASSLGTGVGNQPQHF. The CDR3 DNA sequence: TGCGCCAGCAGCCTCGGGACAGGGGTTGGCAATCAGCCCCAGCATTTT.

The rearrangement uses TRBV6-2 or TRBV6-3 and TRBJ2-6; D ambiguous. The CDR3 is made up of 15 amino acids. Trimming stripped 6 bases from V and 2 bases from J, with 11 bases between. Germline V gives CDR1 MNHEY, CDR2 SVGEGT. CDR3 DNA sequence: TGTGCCAGCAGCCACGACCTAGCTGGGGCCAACGTCCTGACTTTC. This gives the protein CASSHDLAGANVLTF.

This sequence joins TRBV5-1 and TRBJ2-1; possible D gene TRBD2, 6 bases. This CDR3 spans 15 amino acids. Trimming took 0 bases from V and 0 from J, leaving 7 bases between them. The germline V gene has CDR1 SGHRS and CDR2 YFSETQ. CDR3 sequence (DNA): TGCGCCAGCAGCTTGGACGGGAGCTCCTACAATGAGCAGTTCTTC. Encoded protein: CASSLDGSSYNEQFF.

This clone was counted a few times. The rearrangement joins TRBV9 to TRBJ1-3, with D perhaps TRBD1 (6 bases). V gave up 3 bases and J gave up 4 bases, with 11 bases separating them. From germline, CDR1 is SGDLS and CDR2 YYNGEE. The CDR3 covers 14 residues. The CDR3 nucleotides are TGTGCCAGCAGCGCAGGGGCGTCCGGAAACACCATATATTTT. Translation: CASSAGASGNTIYF.

This clone was observed a handful of times. The same CDR3 also results from other DNA sequences found in this sample. This chain joins TRBV30 and TRBJ2-7; TRBD2 matches at 11 bases. This CDR3 spans 13 amino acids. Germline loops: CDR1 GTSNPN, CDR2 SVGIG (reference sequence). The junction had 2 bases not matched to a gene; V was cut back by 4 bases and J by 3 bases. The DNA of the CDR3 is TGTGCCTGGACAGGACTAGCGGGCTACGAGCAGTACTTC. Its protein is CAWTGLAGYEQYF.

This chain's CDR3 is CASSVDVGGQNTEAFF. CDR3 DNA: TGTGCCAGCAGCGTCGACGTGGGGGGGCAGAACACTGAAGCTTTCTTT. The chain couples TRBV9 to TRBJ1-1; D might be TRBD1 (6 bases). CDR3 size: 16 residues. Germline loops: CDR1 SGDLS, CDR2 YYNGEE. The V and J ends lost 2 bases and 1 base respectively, with 15 bases between them.

This chain connects TRBV5-1 to TRBJ1-2; no clear D gene. Trimming took off 0 bases at V and 8 bases at J, with 17 bases between the two ends. Germline V lookup: CDR1 SGHRS, CDR2 YFSETQ. The CDR3 runs 15 residues. The CDR3 spells CASSLVGGEGSGYTF. The CDR3 nucleotides read TGCGCCAGCAGCTTGGTGGGAGGCGAGGGATCGGGCTACACCTTC.

V gene TRBV7-2 combines with J gene TRBJ1-3; D perhaps matches TRBD1 (5 bases). Germline assignment: CDR1 SGHTA and CDR2 FQGNSA. The CDR3 spans 14 residues. Trimming shortened V by 4 bases and J by 6 bases, and 13 bases separated the two germline ends. CDR3 DNA sequence: TGTGCCAGCAGCTCCGGGGGACGACCAAACACCATATATTTT. Its translation: CASSSGGRPNTIYF.

The rearrangement joins TRBV10-3 to TRBJ2-7; 12 bases match TRBD1. The CDR3 covers 15 residues. With 1 base clipped from V and 7 bases from J, the junction kept 5 bases outside the gene matches. CDR1 is ENHRY, CDR2 SYGVKD, per germline. CDR3: CAISELGQGAGEQYF. Written as DNA, the CDR3 is TGTGCCATCAGTGAGTTGGGACAGGGGGCGGGGGAGCAGTACTTC.

Only one count was recorded for this clone. The J gene is TRBJ2-1, the V gene TRBV30, with TRBD2 matching 7 bases. The CDR3 has 15 residues. Germline lookup yields CDR1 GTSNPN and CDR2 SVGIG (reference sequence). J was trimmed by 8 bases and V by 2 bases; bases with no gene match: 12. Here the CDR3 reads CAWSTFGGSPHEQFF. The CDR3 bases are TGTGCCTGGAGTACGTTTGGCGGGAGTCCCCATGAGCAGTTCTTC.

As for this clone: Additional DNA sequences in this sample encode the identical CDR3. The chain combines TRBV2 with TRBJ2-7, with 9 positions matching TRBD1. After removal of 3 bases from V and 1 base from J, the junction contained 1 base not matched to a gene. CDR3 length: 14 residues. The germline V gene has CDR1 SNHLY and CDR2 FYNNEI. CDR3 in amino acids: CASSDGTGSYEQYF. CDR3 nucleotide sequence: TGTGCCAGCAGTGATGGGACAGGGTCCTACGAGCAGTACTTC.

The rearrangement joins TRBV4-3 to TRBJ1-2; no definite D call. Germline V gives CDR1 LGHNA, CDR2 YSLEER. The CDR3 is made up of 15 amino acids. V was clipped by 3 bases and J by 4 bases, with 15 bases between them. CDR3 nucleotide sequence: TGCGCCAGCAGCCAGGATCCCCCGACTGGCTATGGCTACACCTTC. This gives the protein CASSQDPPTGYGYTF.